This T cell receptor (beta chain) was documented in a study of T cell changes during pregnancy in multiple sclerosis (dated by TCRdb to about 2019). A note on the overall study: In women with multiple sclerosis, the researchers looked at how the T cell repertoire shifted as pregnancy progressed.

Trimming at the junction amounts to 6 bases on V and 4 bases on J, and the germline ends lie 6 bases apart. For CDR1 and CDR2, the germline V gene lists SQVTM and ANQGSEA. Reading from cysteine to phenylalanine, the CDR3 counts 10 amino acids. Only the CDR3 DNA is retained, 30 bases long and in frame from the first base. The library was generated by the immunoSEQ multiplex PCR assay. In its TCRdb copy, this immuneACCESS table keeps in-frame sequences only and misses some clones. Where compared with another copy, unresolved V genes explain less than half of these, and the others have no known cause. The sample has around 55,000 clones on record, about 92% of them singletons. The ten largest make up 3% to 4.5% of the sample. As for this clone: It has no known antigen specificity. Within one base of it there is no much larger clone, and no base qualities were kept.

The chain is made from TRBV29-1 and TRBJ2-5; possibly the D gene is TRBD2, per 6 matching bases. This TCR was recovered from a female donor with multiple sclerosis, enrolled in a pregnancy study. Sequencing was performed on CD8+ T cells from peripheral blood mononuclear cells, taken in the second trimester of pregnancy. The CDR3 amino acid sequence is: CSVGGETQYF. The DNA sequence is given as TGCAGCGTGGGGGGAGAGACCCAGTACTTC.